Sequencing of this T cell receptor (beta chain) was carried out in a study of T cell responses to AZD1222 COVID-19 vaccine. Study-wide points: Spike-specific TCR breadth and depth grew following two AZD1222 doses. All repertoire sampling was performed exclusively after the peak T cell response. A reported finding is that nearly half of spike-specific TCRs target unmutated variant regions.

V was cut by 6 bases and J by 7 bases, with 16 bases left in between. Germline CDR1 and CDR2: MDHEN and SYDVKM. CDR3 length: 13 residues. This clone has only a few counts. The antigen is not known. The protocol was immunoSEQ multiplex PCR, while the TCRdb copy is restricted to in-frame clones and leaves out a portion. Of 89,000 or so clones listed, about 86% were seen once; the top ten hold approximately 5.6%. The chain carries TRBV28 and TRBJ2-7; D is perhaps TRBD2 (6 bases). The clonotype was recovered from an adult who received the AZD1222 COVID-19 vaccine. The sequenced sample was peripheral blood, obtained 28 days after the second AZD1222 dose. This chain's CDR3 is CASRGLPRVEQYF. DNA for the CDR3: TGTGCCAGCAGGGGACTCCCTCGGGTTGAGCAGTACTTC.